A selection of T cell receptor beta chains follows, all from one sample in a study of blood T cells in healthy people across ages. TCRdb ran MiXCR on the 5' RACE reads and lists one entry per CDR3 protein. The profile shows approximately 1.5 million distinct CDR3 sequences, approximately 43% of them singletons. Sequenced material: blood. The source is a woman aged 18-30 years in good health. Both conserved end residues are part of each CDR3. Fields, in order: D gene, clone size, V gene, J gene, CDR3 DNA, CDR3 protein. The D gene is left open where the match is weak. Not all rows give a size; the values are once, few, many and, for expanded clones, a class.

-	-	TRBV20-1	TRBJ2-1	TGCAGTGCTCGACCGGGGTTACCCGAGCAGTTCTTC	CSARPGLPEQFF
TRBD2	once	TRBV7-6	TRBJ2-3	TGTGCCAGCAGCTATAACCCTAGCGGCACAGATACGCGGTATTTT	CASSYNPSGTDTRYF
TRBD1	-	TRBV20-1	TRBJ1-2	TGCAGTCGAAGGGGGCGGAATGGCTACACCTTC	CSRRGRNGYTF
TRBD1	once	TRBV6-6	TRBJ1-1	TGTGCCAGCACCGCGGGACAGGGCTGGACTGAAGCTTTCTTT	CASTAGQGWTEAFF
-	-	TRBV20-1	TRBJ1-1	TGCAGTGTTTCACAGGTCTCGAACACTGAAGCTTTCTTT	CSVSQVSNTEAFF
-	-	TRBV4-1	TRBJ1-1	TGCGCCAGCATGGGGGAATCCGGTATTGAAGCTTTCTTT	CASMGESGIEAFF
-	-	TRBV7-9	TRBJ2-1	TGTGCCAGCCCCCGGGTTGGTGAGCAGTTCTTC	CASPRVGEQFF
-	few	TRBV27	TRBJ1-2	TGTGCCAGCAGTTCGGGCAGGGGACACTATGGCTACACCTTC	CASSSGRGHYGYTF
-	few	TRBV20-1	TRBJ1-1	TGCAGTGCAAAGCAGGGGTTGCACACTGAAGCTTTCTTT	CSAKQGLHTEAFF
-	few	TRBV27	TRBJ1-4	TGTGCCAGCAGTTTCACTATATTCGGAAAACTGTTTTTT	CASSFTIFGKLFF
-	-	TRBV20-1	TRBJ2-1	TGCAGTGCCCTCATGGGTGGGCTAGACTATGAGCAGTTCTTC	CSALMGGLDYEQFF
-	-	TRBV9	TRBJ2-1	TGTGCCAGCAGCCCCTCGGTCCGGTCTCCATCGAATGAGCAGTTCTTC	CASSPSVRSPSNEQFF
-	-	TRBV3-1	TRBJ2-1	TGTGCCAGCAGCCCCTCGGGGCTCGGGGAGCAGTTCTTC	CASSPSGLGEQFF
-	-	TRBV12-3/TRBV12-4	TRBJ1-3	TGTGCCAGCAGTACAGGGAGCTCTGTAAACACCATATATTTT	CASSTGSSVNTIYF
TRBD2	-	TRBV30	TRBJ2-3	TGTGCCTGGAGCCCGGGACTAGGGGGACCGGATACGCAGTATTTT	CAWSPGLGGPDTQYF
-	-	TRBV28	TRBJ2-7	TGTGCCAGCAGTTTTATCTTGCCGCGGAAGAGGGGCGGTTACGAGCAGTACTTC	CASSFILPRKRGGYEQYF
-	-	TRBV4-3	TRBJ2-1	TGCGCCAGCAGCCGTGTTGCTAACTCCTACAATGAGCGGTTCTTC	CASSRVANSYNERFF
-	few	TRBV6-6	TRBJ1-2	TGTGCCAGCCTTCCCGATTTTGGGGCTAACTATGGCTACACCTTC	CASLPDFGANYGYTF
TRBD2	-	TRBV27	TRBJ2-5	TGTGCCAGTGGACTAGACCAAGAGACCCAGTACTTC	CASGLDQETQYF
-	-	TRBV4-3	TRBJ2-3	TGCGCCAGCAGGCCCCGGACTTCTGGGGTCGCAACAGATACGCAGTATTTT	CASRPRTSGVATDTQYF